The present T cell receptor (beta chain) was sequenced within a study of shared clonotypes between healthy human individuals. Findings of the study overall: Generation of non-shared clonotypes was less probable than generation of clonotypes shared by all four donors.

The germline V gene has CDR1 GTSNPN and CDR2 SVGIG (reference sequence). The CDR3 is 14 residues long. Trimming pared 2 bases from V and 0 bases from J, leaving 10 bases between. On this clone itself: What it binds is not known.

Method: immunoSEQ multiplex PCR; TCRdb's copy keeps in-frame clones and lacks some. Counted here are under 130,000 clones, about 70% occurring once; the ten biggest clones make up around 25%. The sequence was collected from a woman in her 30s in good health. Sequencing was carried out using memory CD8+ T cells sorted from blood. Specified subset: CD45RO+ cells pooled with CCR7-negative TemRA cells. The chain uses TRBV30 and TRBJ1-1; D not certain. The CDR3 protein is CAWSSVPMNTEAFF. CDR3 DNA sequence: TGTGCCTGGAGTTCTGTCCCCATGAACACTGAAGCTTTCTTT. Based on the CDR3 plus reference TRBV30 and TRBJ1-1, the full variable domain is SQTIHQWPATLVQPVGSPLSLECTVEGTSNPNLYWYRQAAGRGLQLLFYSVGIGQISSEVPQNLSASRPQDRQFILSSKKLLLSDSGFYLCAWSSVPMNTEAFFGQGTRLTVV.